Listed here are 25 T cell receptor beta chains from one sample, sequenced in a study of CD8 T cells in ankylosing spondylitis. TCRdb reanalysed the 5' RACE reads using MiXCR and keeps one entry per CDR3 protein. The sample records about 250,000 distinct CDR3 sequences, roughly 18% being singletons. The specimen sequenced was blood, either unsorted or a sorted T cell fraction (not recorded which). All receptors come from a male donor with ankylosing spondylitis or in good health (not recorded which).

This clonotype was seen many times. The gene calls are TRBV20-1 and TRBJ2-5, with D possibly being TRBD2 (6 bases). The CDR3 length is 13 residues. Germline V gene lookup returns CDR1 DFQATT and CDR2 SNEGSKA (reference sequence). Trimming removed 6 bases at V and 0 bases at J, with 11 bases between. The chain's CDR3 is CSAGEAYQETQYF. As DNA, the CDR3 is TGCAGTGCGGGGGAGGCGTACCAAGAGACCCAGTACTTC.

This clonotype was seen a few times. CDR3 amino acids: CASRLTSPAGGELFF. CDR3 DNA: TGTGCCAGCAGATTGACTAGCCCCGCGGGCGGGGAGCTGTTTTTT. The chain combines TRBV12-3 or TRBV12-4 with TRBJ2-2; 7 bases are shared with TRBD2. After removal of 6 bases from V and 7 bases from J, the junction contained 11 bases not matched to a gene. The CDR3 runs 15 residues.

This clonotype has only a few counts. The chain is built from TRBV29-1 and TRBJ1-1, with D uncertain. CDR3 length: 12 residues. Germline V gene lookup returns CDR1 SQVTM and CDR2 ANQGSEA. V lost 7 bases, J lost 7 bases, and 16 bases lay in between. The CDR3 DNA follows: TGCAGCGCCTATGGTGGCGGGGATGAAGCTTTCTTT. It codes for CSAYGGGDEAFF.

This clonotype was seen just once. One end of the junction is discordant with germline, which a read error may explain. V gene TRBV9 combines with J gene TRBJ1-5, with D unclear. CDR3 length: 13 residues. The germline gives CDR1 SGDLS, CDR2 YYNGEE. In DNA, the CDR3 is TGTGCCAGCAGCACAGCGGGAGGTCAGCCCCAGCGTTTT. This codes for CASSTAGGQPQRF.

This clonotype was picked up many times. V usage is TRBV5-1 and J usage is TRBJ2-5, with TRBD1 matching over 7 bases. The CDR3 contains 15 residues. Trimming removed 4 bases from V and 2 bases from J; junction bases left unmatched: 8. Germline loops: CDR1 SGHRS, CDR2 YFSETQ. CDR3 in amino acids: CASSEGTASQETQYF. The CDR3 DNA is TGCGCCAGCAGCGAAGGGACAGCCTCACAAGAGACCCAGTACTTC. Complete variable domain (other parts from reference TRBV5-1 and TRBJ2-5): KAGVTQTPRYLIKTRGQQVTLSCSPISGHRSVSWYQQTPGQGLQFLFEYFSETQRNKGNFPGRFSGRQFSNSRSEMNVSTLELGDSALYLCASSEGTASQETQYFGPGTRLLVL.

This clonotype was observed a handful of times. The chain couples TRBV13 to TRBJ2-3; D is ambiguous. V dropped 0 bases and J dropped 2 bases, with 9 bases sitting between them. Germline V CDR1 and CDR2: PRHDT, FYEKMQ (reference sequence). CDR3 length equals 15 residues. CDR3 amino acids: CASSLGRGNTDTQYF. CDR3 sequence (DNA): TGTGCCAGCAGCTTAGGCCGCGGTAACACAGATACGCAGTATTTT.

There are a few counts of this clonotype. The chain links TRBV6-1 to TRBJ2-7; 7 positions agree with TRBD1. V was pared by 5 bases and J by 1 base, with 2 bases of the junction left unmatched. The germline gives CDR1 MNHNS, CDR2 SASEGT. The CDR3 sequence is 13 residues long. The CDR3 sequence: CASSTDRSYEQYF. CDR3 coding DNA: TGTGCCAGCAGTACGGACAGGTCCTACGAGCAGTACTTC.

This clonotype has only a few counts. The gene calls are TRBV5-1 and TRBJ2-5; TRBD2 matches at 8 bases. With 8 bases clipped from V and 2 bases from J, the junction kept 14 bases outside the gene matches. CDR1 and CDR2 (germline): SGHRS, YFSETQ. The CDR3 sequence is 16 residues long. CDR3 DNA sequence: TGCGCCAGAATAGCGGGATCGACCGAAACGCAAGAGACCCAGTACTTC. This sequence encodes CARIAGSTETQETQYF. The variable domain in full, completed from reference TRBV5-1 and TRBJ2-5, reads KAGVTQTPRYLIKTRGQQVTLSCSPISGHRSVSWYQQTPGQGLQFLFEYFSETQRNKGNFPGRFSGRQFSNSRSEMNVSTLELGDSALYLCARIAGSTETQETQYFGPGTRLLVL.

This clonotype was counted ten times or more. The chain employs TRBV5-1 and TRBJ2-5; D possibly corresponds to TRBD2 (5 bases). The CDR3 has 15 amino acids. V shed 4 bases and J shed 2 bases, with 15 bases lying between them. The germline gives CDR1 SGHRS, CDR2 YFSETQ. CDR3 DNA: TGCGCCAGCAGCCTCCTGGACTCAGAACAAGAGACCCAGTACTTC. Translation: CASSLLDSEQETQYF.

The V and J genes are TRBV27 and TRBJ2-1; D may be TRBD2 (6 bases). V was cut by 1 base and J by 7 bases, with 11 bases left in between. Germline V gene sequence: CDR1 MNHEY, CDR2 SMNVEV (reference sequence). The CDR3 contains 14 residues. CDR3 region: CASSLWGERNEQFF. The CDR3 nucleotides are TGTGCCAGCAGTTTATGGGGGGAGCGAAATGAGCAGTTCTTC.

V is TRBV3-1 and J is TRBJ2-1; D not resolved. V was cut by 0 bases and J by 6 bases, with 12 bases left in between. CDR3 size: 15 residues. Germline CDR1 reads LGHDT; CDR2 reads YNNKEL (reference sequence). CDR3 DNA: TGTGCCAGCAGCCAAGATCTCGGGCTGAGCAATGAGCAGTTCTTC. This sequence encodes CASSQDLGLSNEQFF.

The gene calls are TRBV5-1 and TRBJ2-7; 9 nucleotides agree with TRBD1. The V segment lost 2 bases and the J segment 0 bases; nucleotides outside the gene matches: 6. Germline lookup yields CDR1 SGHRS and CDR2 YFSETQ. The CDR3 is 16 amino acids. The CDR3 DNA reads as TGCGCCAGCAGCTTTCCGGGACAGGGAAGCTCCTACGAGCAGTACTTC. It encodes CASSFPGQGSSYEQYF.

CDR3 amino acids: CASSQDGTGTHEQFF. The CDR3, as DNA: TGCGCCAGCAGCCAAGACGGGACAGGGACTCATGAGCAGTTCTTC. The chain combines TRBV4-1 with TRBJ2-1; 9 bases are shared with TRBD1. CDR1 is MGHRA, CDR2 YSYEKL, per germline. The CDR3 covers 15 residues. V lost 0 bases and J lost 8; bases outside the gene matches: 5.

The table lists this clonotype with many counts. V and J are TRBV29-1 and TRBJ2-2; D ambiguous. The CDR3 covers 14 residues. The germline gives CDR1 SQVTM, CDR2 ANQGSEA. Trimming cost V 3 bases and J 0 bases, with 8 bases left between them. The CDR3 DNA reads TGCAGCGTTGAGGTCACCGCGAACACCGGGGAGCTGTTTTTT. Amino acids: CSVEVTANTGELFF.

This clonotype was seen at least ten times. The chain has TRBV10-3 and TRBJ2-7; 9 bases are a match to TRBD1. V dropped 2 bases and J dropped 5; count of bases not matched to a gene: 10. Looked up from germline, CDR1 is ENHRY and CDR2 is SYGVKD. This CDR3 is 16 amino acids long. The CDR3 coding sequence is TGTGCCATCAGTGAGACCGGGACAGGGTATTTCGACGAGCAGTACTTC. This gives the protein CAISETGTGYFDEQYF.

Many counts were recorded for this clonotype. The CDR3 coding sequence is TGTGCCAGCACCTTGACAGGGAGCTCCTACGAGCAGTACTTC. Translation: CASTLTGSSYEQYF. J is TRBJ2-7 and V is TRBV6-1; 7 nucleotides line up with TRBD1. Germline loops: CDR1 MNHNS, CDR2 SASEGT. The J segment lost 0 bases and the V segment lost 7 bases, leaving 6 bases of the junction unmatched. The CDR3 extends over 14 amino acids.

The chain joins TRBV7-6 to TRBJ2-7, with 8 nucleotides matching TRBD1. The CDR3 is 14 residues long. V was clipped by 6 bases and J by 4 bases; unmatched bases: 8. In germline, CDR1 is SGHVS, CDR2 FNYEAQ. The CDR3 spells CASRAGQGTYEQYF. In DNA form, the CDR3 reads TGTGCCAGCAGGGCCGGACAGGGAACTTACGAGCAGTACTTC.

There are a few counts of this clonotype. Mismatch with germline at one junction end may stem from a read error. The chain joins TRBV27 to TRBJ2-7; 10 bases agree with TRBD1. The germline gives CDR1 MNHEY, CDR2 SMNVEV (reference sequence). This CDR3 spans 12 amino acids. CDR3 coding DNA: TGTGCCAGCAAGGATGACAGGGGGCTTTTGCACTTC. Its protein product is CASKDDRGLLHF.

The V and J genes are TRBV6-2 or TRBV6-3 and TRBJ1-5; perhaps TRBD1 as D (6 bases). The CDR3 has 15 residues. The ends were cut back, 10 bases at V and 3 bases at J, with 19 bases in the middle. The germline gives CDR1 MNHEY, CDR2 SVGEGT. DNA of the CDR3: TGTGCCATCTCTCCTCGGGGGGCTATCAATCAGCCCCAGCATTTT. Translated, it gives CAISPRGAINQPQHF.

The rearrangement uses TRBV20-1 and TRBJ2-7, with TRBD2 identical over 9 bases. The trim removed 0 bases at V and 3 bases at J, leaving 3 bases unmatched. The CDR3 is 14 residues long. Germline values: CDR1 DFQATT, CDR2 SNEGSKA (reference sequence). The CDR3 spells CSARDPSGNYEQYF. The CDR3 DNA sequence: TGCAGTGCTAGAGATCCTAGCGGGAACTACGAGCAGTACTTC.

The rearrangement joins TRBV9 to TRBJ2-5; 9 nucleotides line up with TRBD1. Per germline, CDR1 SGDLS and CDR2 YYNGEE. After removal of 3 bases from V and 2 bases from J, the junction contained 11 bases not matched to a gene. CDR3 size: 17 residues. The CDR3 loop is CASSENNRGHWQETQYF. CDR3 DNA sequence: TGTGCCAGCAGCGAGAACAACAGGGGGCATTGGCAAGAGACCCAGTACTTC.

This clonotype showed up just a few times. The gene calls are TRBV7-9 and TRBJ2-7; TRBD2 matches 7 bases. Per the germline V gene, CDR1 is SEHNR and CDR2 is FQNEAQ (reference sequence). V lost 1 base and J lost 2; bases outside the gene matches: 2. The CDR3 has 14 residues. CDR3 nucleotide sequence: TGTGCCAGCAGCTTAGTGGGGGGGACCTACGAGCAGTACTTC. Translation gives CASSLVGGTYEQYF.

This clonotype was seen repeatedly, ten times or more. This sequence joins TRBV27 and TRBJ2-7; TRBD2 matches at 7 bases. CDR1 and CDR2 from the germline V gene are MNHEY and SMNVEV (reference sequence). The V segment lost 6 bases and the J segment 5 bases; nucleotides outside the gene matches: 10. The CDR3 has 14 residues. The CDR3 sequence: CASRKTSRLNEQYF. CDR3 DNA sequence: TGTGCCAGCAGGAAGACTAGCCGCCTAAACGAGCAGTACTTC.

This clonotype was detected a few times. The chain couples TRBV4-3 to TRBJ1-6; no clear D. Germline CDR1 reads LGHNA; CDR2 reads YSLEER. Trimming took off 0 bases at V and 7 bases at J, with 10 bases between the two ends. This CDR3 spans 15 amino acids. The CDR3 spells CASSQDLVSNSPLHF. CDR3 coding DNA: TGCGCCAGCAGCCAAGATCTCGTCTCGAATTCACCCCTCCACTTT.

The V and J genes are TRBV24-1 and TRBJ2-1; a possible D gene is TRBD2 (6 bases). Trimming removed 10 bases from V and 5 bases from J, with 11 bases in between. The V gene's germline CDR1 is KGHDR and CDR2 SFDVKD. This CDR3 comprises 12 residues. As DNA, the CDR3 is TGTGCCACGCGTAGCGGCCACAATGAGCAGTTCTTC. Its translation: CATRSGHNEQFF.